The rows below give T cell receptor beta chains drawn from one sample of a study of T cell responses to AZD1222 COVID-19 vaccine. Profiled with immunoSEQ multiplex PCR; TCRdb holds only in-frame clones, not every one. The table shows some 200,000 clones, with about 92% occurring only once. This specimen consisted of peripheral blood, obtained 28 days after the second dose of the MenACWY control vaccine. These receptors were taken from an adult who received the MenACWY meningococcal vaccine as a control. Each CDR3 is given with its conserved first and last residue. A D gene is named only where the DNA matches it firmly. Some rows have no size entry. The others give once, few or many, or a class for an expanded clone.

d_gene	v_gene	j_gene	abundance	CDR3nt	CDR3aa
.	TRBV7-8	TRBJ2-7	.	TGTGCCAGCAGCCGAGGACAGATCAGCTCCTACGAGCAGTACTTC	CASSRGQISSYEQYF
TRBD2	TRBV3-1/TRBV3-2	TRBJ2-1	few	TGTGCCAGCAGCCCATTCCTAGCGGGAGCGGGGAATGAGCAGTTCTTC	CASSPFLAGAGNEQFF
TRBD1	TRBV27	TRBJ1-2	once	TGTGCCAGCAGTTCGACAGGGATCTATGGCTACACCTTC	CASSSTGIYGYTF
TRBD2	TRBV28	TRBJ2-1	.	TGTGCCAGCAGTTACCCTCCCGGGAGGGCTTACAATGAGCAGTTCTTC	CASSYPPGRAYNEQFF
TRBD1	TRBV27	TRBJ1-6	once	TGTGCCAGCAGACCGATCACCGGGACAGGGGGTTCACCCCTCCACTTT	CASRPITGTGGSPLHF
.	TRBV9	TRBJ2-7	.	TGTGCCAGCAGCGGATACCGGGACTACGAGCAGTACTTC	CASSGYRDYEQYF
TRBD1	TRBV18	TRBJ1-3	.	TGTGCCAGCTCACCGGGGACAGGGAGCTTTGGGAACACCATATATTTT	CASSPGTGSFGNTIYF
.	TRBV24-1	TRBJ2-3	.	TGTGCCACCAGTGATCCGGCAATCCGAGATACGCAGTATTTT	CATSDPAIRDTQYF
TRBD1	TRBV18	TRBJ2-7	.	TGTGCCAGCTCACCACATCCTATGGGGACAGGGGGAGGCGAGCAGTACTTC	CASSPHPMGTGGGEQYF
.	TRBV10-3	TRBJ2-2	.	TGTGCCATCAGTGAGAGGGGAGGTACCGGGGAGCTGTTTTTT	CAISERGGTGELFF
.	TRBV19	TRBJ1-5	.	TGTGCCAGTAGTGACCAAAAGGGTGGCAATCAGCCCCAGCATTTT	CASSDQKGGNQPQHF
.	TRBV28	TRBJ2-6	.	TGTGCCAGCAGTTTTGGGGGGATAAGAACATATATATTGGGGGCCAACGTCCTGACTTTC	CASSFGGIRTYILGANVLTF
TRBD1	TRBV6-2/TRBV6-3	TRBJ1-2	.	TGTGCCAGCAGGTACCGCGGGACAGATGGCTACACCTTC	CASRYRGTDGYTF
.	TRBV6-5	TRBJ2-7	.	TGTGCCAGCAGTTACGCCCCGGCTCAACGCGGCTACGAGCAGTACTTC	CASSYAPAQRGYEQYF
.	TRBV6-1	TRBJ1-2	.	TGTGCCAGCAGTGAAATCGGGGTCATTAACTATGGCTACACCTTC	CASSEIGVINYGYTF
.	TRBV7-2	TRBJ2-1	.	TGTGCCAGCAGCACTCAAATAATCGGGTCCATAGGGTTTAACAATGAGCAGTTCTTC	CASSTQIIGSIGFNNEQFF
TRBD2	TRBV28	TRBJ2-1	.	TGTGCCAGCAGCACGACCGGGACTATAGACAATGAGCAGTTCTTC	CASSTTGTIDNEQFF
.	TRBV19	TRBJ1-1	.	TGTGCCAGTAGCCCTCTAGGGGAACATGAAGCTTTCTTT	CASSPLGEHEAFF
.	TRBV24-1	TRBJ2-1	.	TGTGCCACCAGTGGGGGGGACACCTCCTACAATGAGCAGTTCTTC	CATSGGDTSYNEQFF
TRBD1	TRBV7-2	TRBJ2-3	.	TGTGCCAGCAGCTTAGGATGGACAGGGGGTCGGGATACGCAGTATTTT	CASSLGWTGGRDTQYF
TRBD2	TRBV4-1	TRBJ2-1	.	TGCGCCAGCAGCCAAGCTAGCGGGATGGTCGACAATGAGCAGTTCTTC	CASSQASGMVDNEQFF
TRBD2	TRBV15	TRBJ2-7	.	TGTGCCACCAGCAGAGATAAGACTAGCGGCTACGAGCAGTACTTC	CATSRDKTSGYEQYF
.	TRBV29-1	TRBJ2-7	.	TGCAGCGTTGAAGGTAGGGGCGCCTACGAGCAGTACTTC	CSVEGRGAYEQYF
TRBD2	TRBV11-3	TRBJ2-3	.	TGTGCCAGCAGCGAGGGACTAGCGGGAGTCGGCACAGATACGCAGTATTTT	CASSEGLAGVGTDTQYF
TRBD1	TRBV5-1	TRBJ2-3	.	TGCGCCAGCAGCTTTACAGGGGGCGCCCCAGATACGCAGTATTTT	CASSFTGGAPDTQYF
.	TRBV7-2	TRBJ2-7	.	TGTGCCAGCAGCTTTAGTAGACTTTACGAGCAGTACTTC	CASSFSRLYEQYF
.	TRBV24-1	TRBJ1-2	once	TGTGCCACCAGTCTGAGTGGAGCTAACTATGGCTACACCTTC	CATSLSGANYGYTF
.	TRBV3-1/TRBV3-2	TRBJ1-4	.	TGTGCCAGCAGCCAAGGTATCGAAAAACTGTTTTTT	CASSQGIEKLFF
TRBD1	TRBV28	TRBJ1-2	.	TGTGCCAGCAGTTTAGCAGGGGGCGCGGGGGGCTACACCTTC	CASSLAGGAGGYTF
.	TRBV4-1	TRBJ1-3	.	TGCGCCAGCAGCCAAGAAGGTCCCAAGAGCTCTGGAAACACCATATATTTT	CASSQEGPKSSGNTIYF
.	TRBV6-2/TRBV6-3	TRBJ1-5	.	TGTGCCAGCAGTCTCTCGGTGGGGTGGAGCAATCAGCCCCAGCATTTT	CASSLSVGWSNQPQHF
.	TRBV19	TRBJ1-5	once	TGTGCCAGTAGTATCGAATATAGCAATCAGCCCCAGCATTTT	CASSIEYSNQPQHF
.	TRBV3-1/TRBV3-2	TRBJ2-1	.	TGTGCCAGCAGCCAAGATCTCAGTGGGTACAATGAGCAGTTCTTC	CASSQDLSGYNEQFF
.	TRBV9	TRBJ2-3	once	TGTGCCAGCAGCCCGGACGGGAGCACAGATACGCAGTATTTT	CASSPDGSTDTQYF
.	TRBV7-9	TRBJ2-4	.	TGTGCCAGCAGCCCCCCCAGGGGCGAGGGCATTCAGTACTTC	CASSPPRGEGIQYF
.	TRBV4-2	TRBJ1-1	once	TGTGCCAGCAGCCAAGATTGGTCGAACCCCAACACTGAAGCTTTCTTT	CASSQDWSNPNTEAFF
.	TRBV12-1	TRBJ1-5	.	TGTGCCAGCAGGCTTCACAGGGGTGATCAGCCCCAGCATTTT	CASRLHRGDQPQHF
.	TRBV6-2/TRBV6-3	TRBJ2-1	.	TGTGCCAGCAGTTTCAAACCGGGCCCGGAGTTCTTC	CASSFKPGPEFF
.	TRBV6-1	TRBJ2-3	.	TGTGCCAGCAGTGAATCCCGGGCGTCTGATACGCAGTATTTT	CASSESRASDTQYF